Each of the 14 T cell receptor beta chains below was sequenced from the same sample in a study of blood T cells in healthy people across ages. Combining a sample-barcoded 5' primer with a J-beta primer mix, a second PCR ran for roughly 7 to 11 cycles. TCRdb called the 5' RACE reads again in MiXCR, with one record for every CDR3 protein. Of 1.5 million to 2 million distinct CDR3 sequences listed, about two fifths were seen once; the top ten hold under 25%. Material for sequencing was blood. These receptors all come from a human donor in good health.

The V gene is TRBV29-1, the J gene TRBJ2-7; D is uncertain. CDR3 length equals 13 residues. The germline CDR1 and CDR2 sequences are SQVTM and ANQGSEA. V was pared by 5 bases and J by 0 bases, with 11 bases between. The CDR3, as DNA: TGCAGCGTTCGATTAGTGAGCTCCTACGAGCAGTACTTC. This encodes CSVRLVSSYEQYF.

The rearrangement joins TRBV6-2 or TRBV6-3 to TRBJ2-3, with D hard to call. Trimming took 4 bases from V and 2 from J, leaving 10 bases between them. Germline loops: CDR1 MNHEY, CDR2 SVGEGT. CDR3 length: 14 amino acids. The CDR3 spells CASSLRLDTDTQYF. CDR3 in DNA: TGTGCCAGCAGTTTGAGGTTGGACACAGATACGCAGTATTTT.

This chain's CDR3 is CASSQDHPWRHGYTF. CDR3 nucleotides: TGTGCCAGCAGCCAAGACCATCCCTGGCGTCATGGCTACACCTTC. The chain uses TRBV14 and TRBJ1-2; D remains unclear. Germline loops: CDR1 SGHDN, CDR2 FVKESK. Trimming pared 0 bases from V and 6 bases from J, leaving 14 bases between. The CDR3 length is 15 residues.

V is TRBV9 and J is TRBJ2-3; 9 bases map to TRBD2. The CDR3 is 16 residues long. Germline lookup yields CDR1 SGDLS and CDR2 YYNGEE. The J segment lost 1 base and the V segment lost 0 bases, leaving 3 bases of the junction unmatched. The CDR3 loop is CASSVVRGGGTDTQYF. As DNA, the CDR3 is TGTGCCAGCAGCGTAGTGCGGGGGGGCGGCACAGATACGCAGTATTTT. The full variable domain, rest sourced from reference TRBV9 and TRBJ2-3, is DSGVTQTPKHLITATGQRVTLRCSPRSGDLSVYWYQQSLDQGLQFLIQYYNGEERAKGNILERFSAQQFPDLHSELNLSSLELGDSALYFCASSVVRGGGTDTQYFGPGTRLTVL.

V and J are TRBV4-2 and TRBJ2-5; D may be TRBD2 (6 bases). The CDR3 runs 15 residues. Per germline, CDR1 LGHNA and CDR2 YNFKEQ. V was clipped by 4 bases and J by 2 bases, with 14 bases between them. CDR3 region: CASSPQEGTQETQYF. CDR3 nucleotide sequence: TGTGCCAGCAGCCCACAGGAGGGGACTCAAGAGACCCAGTACTTC.

The gene calls are TRBV3-1 and TRBJ2-7; 7 bases match TRBD1. Losses at the gene ends were 5 bases for V and 2 bases for J; bases not matched to a gene: 6. From germline, CDR1 is LGHDT and CDR2 YNNKEL (reference sequence). The CDR3 spans 14 residues. Written as DNA, the CDR3 is TGTGCCAGCAGCTCGGGACAGCTGGCCTACGAGCAGTACTTC. Translating gives CASSSGQLAYEQYF.

This clonotype was seen a handful of times. The chain links TRBV4-2 to TRBJ1-1, with D unclear. Between the trimmed V and J ends, which lost 4 bases and 0 bases, there was a span of 15 bases. CDR3 length: 16 residues. CDR1 and CDR2 (germline): LGHNA, YNFKEQ. The CDR3 coding sequence is TGTGCCAGCAGCCCAGGCCTCGAGCTCATGAACACTGAAGCTTTCTTT. Protein: CASSPGLELMNTEAFF.

CDR3 region: CASSQDRPPGNYGYTF. CDR3 coding DNA: TGCGCCAGCAGCCAAGATCGGCCCCCAGGAAACTATGGCTACACCTTC. The V and J genes are TRBV4-3 and TRBJ1-2, with D unclear. CDR1 and CDR2 (germline): LGHNA, YSLEER. V was trimmed by 0 bases and J by 2 bases, leaving 13 bases between them. The CDR3 contains 16 residues.

The genes are TRBV24-1 and TRBJ1-2; D possibly corresponds to TRBD1 (5 bases). This CDR3 comprises 16 residues. V shed 2 bases and J shed 5 bases, with 17 bases lying between them. Germline loops: CDR1 KGHDR, CDR2 SFDVKD. The CDR3: CATSDSNLGVPYGYTF. CDR3 in DNA: TGTGCCACCAGTGATTCTAACCTGGGGGTTCCGTATGGCTACACCTTC.

There are many counts of this clonotype. The V call is TRBV9, the J call TRBJ2-7; D is possibly TRBD2 (6 bases). The V end was cut by 0 bases, the J end by 7 bases, with 17 bases between. The CDR3 covers 15 residues. Germline CDR1 and CDR2: SGDLS and YYNGEE. CDR3 sequence: CASSVATGEIWEQYF. CDR3 nucleotide sequence: TGTGCCAGCAGCGTAGCCACGGGGGAGATTTGGGAGCAGTACTTC.

This clonotype was picked up a small number of times. The chain joins TRBV29-1 to TRBJ2-3, with D perhaps TRBD2 (6 bases). The ends were cut back, 5 bases at V and 5 bases at J, with 11 bases in the middle. The CDR3 length is 12 residues. Germline V gene sequence: CDR1 SQVTM, CDR2 ANQGSEA. The CDR3 sequence is CSVWRGGDTQYF. The CDR3 DNA sequence: TGCAGCGTTTGGAGGGGTGGAGATACGCAGTATTTT.

DNA of the CDR3: TGCAGTGCTAGGTGGACGGACAGGAACTATGGCTACACCTTC. Its protein product is CSARWTDRNYGYTF. The gene calls are TRBV20-1 and TRBJ1-2; 7 bases are a match to TRBD1. With 3 bases clipped from V and 2 bases from J, the junction kept 6 bases outside the gene matches. The CDR3 is 14 residues long. Germline lookup yields CDR1 DFQATT and CDR2 SNEGSKA (reference sequence).

V gene TRBV10-3 combines with J gene TRBJ2-4; D tentatively reads TRBD1 or TRBD2 (6 bases each). The CDR3 has 14 amino acids. The germline V and J ends were trimmed by 3 bases and 7 bases, with 13 bases remaining between them. Per the germline V gene, CDR1 is ENHRY and CDR2 is SYGVKD. CDR3 in amino acids: CAISEGGRGNIQYF. The CDR3 nucleotides are TGTGCCATCAGTGAAGGGGGGCGCGGGAACATTCAGTACTTC.

J is TRBJ2-3 and V is TRBV15; D perhaps matches TRBD1 (7 bases). CDR1 is LNHNV and CDR2 is YYDKDF in the germline V gene (reference sequence). V was shortened by 0 bases and J by 4 bases, with 17 bases between the two germline ends. CDR3 length equals 17 residues. CDR3 residues: CATSRDIRGGGADTQYF. CDR3 sequence (DNA): TGTGCCACCAGCAGAGATATTCGAGGGGGCGGGGCAGATACGCAGTATTTT. The full variable domain, completed using reference TRBV15 and TRBJ2-3, is DAMVIQNPRYQVTQFGKPVTLSCSQTLNHNVMYWYQQKSSQAPKLLFHYYDKDFNNEADTPDNFQSRRPNTSFCFLDIRSPGLGDTAMYLCATSRDIRGGGADTQYFGPGTRLTVL.